The 32 T cell receptor beta chains below all came from one sample that was sequenced in a study of blood T cell repertoires in COVID-19. The repertoire was sequenced with immunoSEQ multiplex PCR; TCRdb's copy has only in-frame clones and lacks some. The sample consists of about 140,000 clones, about nine tenths of them appearing once. Material: peripheral blood. All receptors derive from a man over 45 with active COVID-19.

The J gene is TRBJ1-1, the V gene TRBV5-6, with 11 bases identical to TRBD1. Germline values: CDR1 SGHDT, CDR2 YYEEEE. The CDR3 extends over 16 amino acids. V was pared by 4 bases and J by 4 bases, with 9 bases of the junction left unmatched. In nucleotides, the CDR3 is TGTGCCAGCAGCATAGGACAGGGGGCGAGAGGCACTGAAGCTTTCTTT. The encoded protein is CASSIGQGARGTEAFF.

The chain links TRBV5-4 to TRBJ1-2, with a possible D match to TRBD1 (5 bases). Germline CDR1 reads SGHNT; CDR2 reads YYREEE (reference sequence). V lost 6 bases and J 2 bases, leaving 14 bases between the germline ends. The CDR3 extends over 14 amino acids. The CDR3 reads CASTFDRQNYGYTF. CDR3 nucleotide sequence: TGTGCCAGCACCTTCGACAGACAAAACTATGGCTACACCTTC.

The chain combines TRBV6-2 or TRBV6-3 with TRBJ1-1; D may be TRBD1 (5 bases). Trimming shortened V by 2 bases and J by 2 bases, and 18 bases separated the two germline ends. The CDR3 runs to 17 residues. Germline V gene sequence: CDR1 MNHEY, CDR2 SVGEGT. As DNA, the CDR3 is TGTGCCAGCAGTTACCCTAGTACTTCGACAGCCAACACTGAAGCTTTCTTT. It encodes CASSYPSTSTANTEAFF.

The rearrangement uses TRBV10-3 and TRBJ2-3; 8 nucleotides align to TRBD2. The CDR3 contains 14 residues. The V gene's germline CDR1 is ENHRY and CDR2 SYGVKD. V gave up 10 bases and J gave up 2 bases; unmatched junction bases: 8. In DNA form, the CDR3 reads TGTGCCACGTCCCTCGGGGGGGACACAGATACGCAGTATTTT. Protein: CATSLGGDTDTQYF.

For the CDR3, the DNA is TGTGCCAGCAGCACCGGACTAGCGGGGGCGGGGGATACGCAGTATTTT. This translates into CASSTGLAGAGDTQYF. This chain joins TRBV7-2 and TRBJ2-3; 13 bases fit TRBD2. Germline V gene sequence: CDR1 SGHTA, CDR2 FQGNSA. The CDR3 extends over 16 amino acids. Germline trimming cut 5 bases from V and 6 bases from J; bases unmatched to any gene: 8.

V gene TRBV5-4 combines with J gene TRBJ2-7, with 7 positions matching TRBD1. The CDR3 has 14 amino acids. From germline, CDR1 is SGHNT and CDR2 YYREEE (reference sequence). V shed 0 bases and J 0 bases; nucleotides not matched to a gene: 0. The CDR3 nucleotides are TGTGCCAGCAGCTTGGAGGGGGCCTCCTACGAGCAGTACTTC. Residues: CASSLEGASYEQYF.

The chain combines TRBV15 with TRBJ1-2, with unresolved D. The CDR3 has 14 residues. Trimming took off 3 bases at V and 0 bases at J, with 8 bases between the two ends. CDR1 is LNHNV and CDR2 is YYDKDF in the germline V gene (reference sequence). As DNA, the CDR3 is TGTGCCACCAGCAGCCAGGTTACTAACTATGGCTACACCTTC. The encoded protein is CATSSQVTNYGYTF.

CDR3 amino acids: CASSPREKTANEKLFF. CDR3 coding DNA: TGCGCCAGCAGCCCCCGGGAGAAAACGGCTAATGAAAAACTGTTTTTT. This chain joins TRBV4-1 and TRBJ1-4; D gene ambiguous. The CDR3 is 16 amino acids. The V and J ends lost 4 bases and 3 bases respectively, with 15 bases between them. Per the germline V gene, CDR1 is MGHRA and CDR2 is YSYEKL.

The V gene is TRBV6-2 or TRBV6-3, the J gene TRBJ1-2; D possibly corresponds to TRBD1 (5 bases). V dropped 5 bases and J dropped 8 bases, with 15 bases sitting between them. The V gene's germline CDR1 is MNHEY and CDR2 SVGEGT. The CDR3 length is 13 residues. The CDR3 DNA reads TGTGCCAGCAGTCCAGGGCCTCTGACCGGCTACACCTTC. This translates into CASSPGPLTGYTF.

The chain couples TRBV6-5 to TRBJ2-7, with 7 positions matching TRBD2. Germline-derived CDR1 and CDR2 are MNHEY and SVGAGI. The CDR3 contains 15 residues. V dropped 5 bases and J dropped 4; count of bases not matched to a gene: 11. CDR3 sequence reads: CASSRRGGRGYEQYF. The CDR3 DNA is TGTGCCAGCAGTCGGCGGGGAGGGAGGGGATACGAGCAGTACTTC.

The chain uses TRBV14 and TRBJ2-7, with TRBD1 matching over 10 bases. This CDR3 has 15 amino acids. Trimming took 1 base from V and 4 from J; bases not matched to a gene: 4. Germline V gene data show CDR1 as SGHDN and CDR2 as FVKESK. The CDR3 is CASSQGGQGRYEQYF. For the CDR3, the DNA is TGTGCCAGCAGCCAAGGGGGACAGGGGAGGTACGAGCAGTACTTC. The whole variable domain, filled in from reference TRBV14 and TRBJ2-7, reads EAGVTQFPSHSVIEKGQTVTLRCDPISGHDNLYWYRRVMGKEIKFLLHFVKESKQDESGMPNNRFLAERTGGTYSTLKVQPAELEDSGVYFCASSQGGQGRYEQYFGPGTRLTVT.

The V and J genes are TRBV4-1 and TRBJ2-7, with D possibly matching TRBD1 (6 bases). The V gene's germline CDR1 is MGHRA and CDR2 YSYEKL. The V and J ends lost 3 bases and 5 bases respectively, with 20 bases between them. The CDR3 has 16 amino acids. The CDR3 DNA is TGCGCCAGCAGCCATCTTGTCGGGACATCTGGGCACGAGCAGTACTTC. Residues: CASSHLVGTSGHEQYF.

The chain is built from TRBV30 and TRBJ2-5, with TRBD2 matching 8 bases. Per germline, CDR1 GTSNPN and CDR2 SVGIG (reference sequence). The CDR3 totals 15 residues. The junction had 11 bases not matched to a gene; V was cut back by 3 bases and J by 5 bases. CDR3 residues: CAWSIGHSGGETQYF. The CDR3 DNA reads TGTGCCTGGAGCATCGGACACTCGGGAGGGGAGACCCAGTACTTC. The entire variable domain, with the rest obtained from reference TRBV30 and TRBJ2-5, is as follows: SQTIHQWPATLVQPVGSPLSLECTVEGTSNPNLYWYRQAAGRGLQLLFYSVGIGQISSEVPQNLSASRPQDRQFILSSKKLLLSDSGFYLCAWSIGHSGGETQYFGPGTRLLVL.

The chain combines TRBV5-1 with TRBJ2-2; D ambiguous. V lost 2 bases and J 12 bases, leaving 14 bases between the germline ends. The CDR3 totals 13 residues. In germline, CDR1 is SGHRS, CDR2 YFSETQ. The CDR3 nucleotides read TGCGCCAGCAGCTTACCCGCGAGCGCCCAGCTGTTTTTT. Protein: CASSLPASAQLFF.

The gene calls are TRBV7-9 and TRBJ1-1, with 8 nucleotides matching TRBD1. V shed 3 bases and J 8 bases; nucleotides not matched to a gene: 2. CDR3 length: 12 amino acids. Germline CDR1 SEHNR, CDR2 FQNEAQ (reference sequence). In DNA, the CDR3 is TGTGCCAGCAGCTTCGGACAGGGAGAAGCTTTCTTT. Translated, it gives CASSFGQGEAFF.

The chain is built from TRBV25-1 and TRBJ1-6, with 9 bases fitting TRBD1. Unmatched junction bases numbered 9, after V lost 8 bases and J lost 13 bases. The CDR3 is made up of 13 amino acids. Germline V gene sequence: CDR1 MGHDK, CDR2 SYGVNS. CDR3 DNA: TGTGCCAGCCGGGGACAGGGTTGGAAGCCCCTCCACTTT. It specifies CASRGQGWKPLHF.

V and J are TRBV15 and TRBJ2-3; 13 bases align to TRBD2. Germline V gene sequence: CDR1 LNHNV, CDR2 YYDKDF (reference sequence). Trimming at V came to 0 bases and at J to 4 bases, leaving 25 bases not matched to a gene. CDR3 length equals 24 residues. The CDR3 coding sequence is TGTGCCACCAGCAGAGAGTGGGCCAGGGCCCTTACTAGCGGGGGGGCAAGGTTCCCAGATACGCAGTATTTT. Translated: CATSREWARALTSGGARFPDTQYF.

The chain joins TRBV6-6 to TRBJ1-6, with 7 bases matching TRBD1. Germline V gene data show CDR1 as MNHNY and CDR2 as SVGAGI (reference sequence). This CDR3 has 15 amino acids. V shed 3 bases and J 10 bases; nucleotides not matched to a gene: 9. The CDR3 DNA sequence: TGTGCCAGCAGTTATGAAATGAGGGGGCGGTCACCCCTCCACTTT. This sequence encodes CASSYEMRGRSPLHF.

This rearrangement joins TRBV6-5 to TRBJ1-5; weak D call: TRBD1 (6 bases). V was shortened by 4 bases and J by 6 bases, with 10 bases between the two germline ends. The CDR3 totals 13 residues. Germline values: CDR1 MNHEY, CDR2 SVGAGI. CDR3 protein: CASSLQGGQPQHF. The CDR3 bases are TGTGCCAGCAGTTTACAGGGTGGTCAGCCCCAGCATTTT.

To note about this clone: The junction shows a germline mismatch at one end, possibly a read error. This chain uses TRBV2 with TRBJ1-3; D is perhaps TRBD1 (6 bases). The CDR3 runs to 15 residues. Germline CDR1 SNHLY, CDR2 FYNNEI. The CDR3 is CASNFEPPSPETGSF. In DNA form, the CDR3 reads TGTGCCAGCAATTTTGAACCCCCCTCTCCCGAGACAGGATCTTTT.

This clone was observed once. The chain carries TRBV30 and TRBJ2-7; TRBD1 matches 9 bases. This CDR3 has 13 residues. The trim removed 3 bases at V and 3 bases at J, leaving 3 bases unmatched. CDR1 and CDR2 (germline): GTSNPN, SVGIG (reference sequence). The chain's CDR3 is CAWSPGQGYEQYF. Written as DNA, the CDR3 is TGTGCCTGGAGCCCGGGACAGGGCTACGAGCAGTACTTC.

This clone occurred a few times. The chain uses TRBV21-1 and TRBJ1-2; TRBD1 is the table's D call and was not checked against the DNA. TRBV21-1 is a pseudogene locus. The CDR3 is 14 amino acids. CDR3 coding DNA: TGTGCCAGCAGCAGGGGCTGCAGGGTCTATGGCTACACCTTC. Its translation: CASSRGCRVYGYTF.

This clone was seen a single time. CDR3 DNA: TGTGCCAGCAGCTCCCCCCCTGGGGGAGGTACGCAGTATTTT. Its translation is CASSSPPGGGTQYF. This rearrangement joins TRBV9 to TRBJ2-3; maybe TRBD2 (6 bases). The CDR3 covers 14 residues. V was pared by 4 bases and J by 8 bases, with 17 bases between. The germline V gene encodes CDR1 SGDLS and CDR2 YYNGEE. Full variable domain (remainder filled in from reference TRBV9 and TRBJ2-3): DSGVTQTPKHLITATGQRVTLRCSPRSGDLSVYWYQQSLDQGLQFLIQYYNGEERAKGNILERFSAQQFPDLHSELNLSSLELGDSALYFCASSSPPGGGTQYFGPGTRLTVL.

This chain connects TRBV23-1 to TRBJ2-3; 7 bases line up with TRBD1. TRBV23-1 is an open reading frame, and its role is uncertain. V gave up 3 bases and J gave up 0 bases; unmatched junction bases: 12. The CDR3 has 18 amino acids. The CDR3 bases are TGCGCCAGCAGTCACTCCGTCAACAGGGGCGAGAGCACAGATACGCAGTATTTT. This codes for CASSHSVNRGESTDTQYF.

Regarding this clone: Other DNA variants within this sample encode the same CDR3. The chain is built from TRBV6-5 and TRBJ1-2; no clear D. Trimming shortened V by 2 bases and J by 0 bases, and 10 bases separated the two germline ends. This CDR3 contains 15 residues. Germline lookup yields CDR1 MNHEY and CDR2 SVGAGI. Here the CDR3 DNA reads TGTGCCAGCAGTTACACCGGGTCGACTAACTATGGCTACACCTTC. Residues: CASSYTGSTNYGYTF.

This chain links TRBV4-3 with TRBJ2-5; 10 nucleotides align to TRBD1. The V gene's germline CDR1 is LGHNA and CDR2 YSLEER. The CDR3 has 15 residues. Losses at the gene ends were 4 bases for V and 7 bases for J; bases not matched to a gene: 9. The CDR3: CASSRQPGQGMTQYF. CDR3 nucleotide sequence: TGCGCCAGCAGCCGGCAACCGGGACAGGGGATGACCCAGTACTTC.

The chain uses TRBV5-4 and TRBJ2-7, with 7 bases fitting TRBD1. From germline, CDR1 is SGHNT and CDR2 YYREEE (reference sequence). Unmatched junction bases numbered 3, after V lost 2 bases and J lost 4 bases. The CDR3 length is 13 residues. CDR3 residues: CASSFPDRYEQYF. The CDR3 nucleotides are TGTGCCAGCAGCTTTCCGGACAGGTACGAGCAGTACTTC.

This clone was recorded once. Other DNA sequences in this sample translate to the same CDR3. The V and J genes are TRBV2 and TRBJ1-1, with D maybe TRBD1 (6 bases). Germline V gene lookup returns CDR1 SNHLY and CDR2 FYNNEI. V lost 6 bases to trimming and J lost 4 bases, with 12 bases between them. The CDR3 contains 13 residues. CDR3 sequence (DNA): TGTGCCAGCAGCGCAGGGGAGGGCACTGAAGCTTTCTTT. Protein sequence: CASSAGEGTEAFF.

The CDR3 coding sequence is TGTGCCACCTCCACTGATCTTTCAGGGATAAAGGAAAAACTGTTTTTT. Translating gives CATSTDLSGIKEKLFF. The chain combines TRBV15 with TRBJ1-4, with D possibly matching TRBD1 (5 bases). The CDR3 totals 16 residues. V dropped 8 bases and J dropped 8 bases, with 24 bases sitting between them. Germline CDR1 and CDR2: LNHNV and YYDKDF (reference sequence).

The rearrangement uses TRBV11-3 and TRBJ2-1; D gene unclear. This CDR3 comprises 12 residues. Per germline, CDR1 SGHNT and CDR2 YENEEA. V lost 5 bases to trimming and J lost 5 bases, with 7 bases between them. The chain's CDR3 is CASSLRHNEQFF. The CDR3, as DNA: TGTGCCAGCAGCCTGAGGCACAATGAGCAGTTCTTC.

The rearrangement joins TRBV4-1 to TRBJ2-5, with D perhaps TRBD2 (5 bases). Trimming took off 2 bases at V and 4 bases at J, with 17 bases between the two ends. Germline loops: CDR1 MGHRA, CDR2 YSYEKL. This CDR3 is built from 16 residues. The CDR3 nucleotides read TGCGCCAGCAGCCAACCTTTAGATAGGAGGATAGAGACCCAGTACTTC. This translates into CASSQPLDRRIETQYF.

This chain joins TRBV5-1 and TRBJ2-2; 9 bases align to TRBD2. V dropped 4 bases and J dropped 1; count of bases not matched to a gene: 2. The germline CDR1 and CDR2 sequences are SGHRS and YFSETQ. This CDR3 region has 15 residues. Here the CDR3 DNA reads TGCGCCAGCAGCGTTAGCGGGGGGAACACCGGGGAGCTGTTTTTT. Encoded protein: CASSVSGGNTGELFF.